The rows below give T cell receptor beta chains drawn from one sample of a study of post-analysis software for immune sequencing data. One entry per CDR3 protein, called by TCRdb with MiXCR from the PCR reads. The repertoire holds 150,000 to 200,000 distinct CDR3 sequences, with roughly 30% as singletons. Input material: blood. The receptors originated from a girl aged 10-17 years with multiple sclerosis. The CDR3 runs from the conserved cysteine through the conserved F or W. Each record gives: CDR3 length, V gene, D gene, J gene, clone size, CDR3 DNA, CDR3 protein. A D gene is named only where the DNA matches it firmly. The size of a clone is reported for some rows only, either as once, few or many, or as a class for expanded clones.

13	TRBV20-1	TRBD1	TRBJ1-2	many	TGCAGTGCTAGAGATGGGACAGGCTATGGCTACACCTTC	CSARDGTGYGYTF
14	TRBV29-1	-	TRBJ1-2	few	TGCAGCGTTGAAGTTCCGGGGACTAACTATGGCTACACCTTC	CSVEVPGTNYGYTF
14	TRBV20-1	-	TRBJ1-1	many	TGCAGTGCTAGAGATTTGGGGCTGAACACTGAAGCTTTCTTT	CSARDLGLNTEAFF
14	TRBV9	-	TRBJ1-5	-	TGTGTCAGCAGCGTAGATGAGGGGAATCAGCCCCAGCATTTT	CVSSVDEGNQPQHF
13	TRBV19	TRBD1	TRBJ1-6	many	TGTGCCAGTAGTAGGGACAGGAATTCACCCCTCCACTTT	CASSRDRNSPLHF
15	TRBV9	-	TRBJ2-1	many	TGTGCCAGCAGCCCACGACTTGCGGATAACAATGAGCAGTTCTTC	CASSPRLADNNEQFF
17	TRBV28	TRBD1	TRBJ1-1	-	TGTGCCAGCAGTTTATACTACCGACAGGGGAAAGACACTGAAGCTTTCTTT	CASSLYYRQGKDTEAFF
14	TRBV5-4	-	TRBJ2-3	many	TGTGCCAGCACGGAGGAGTGGGGGACCGATACGCAGTATTTT	CASTEEWGTDTQYF
16	TRBV4-1	TRBD1	TRBJ1-3	few	TGCGCCAGCAGCCAAGGAGGACAGGGGGCAGGAAACACCATATATTTT	CASSQGGQGAGNTIYF
14	TRBV12-3/TRBV12-4	TRBD1	TRBJ1-5	-	TGTGCCAGCAGTCCCGACAGGGGGGATCAGCCCCAGCATTTT	CASSPDRGDQPQHF
15	TRBV29-1	-	TRBJ2-4	-	TGCAGCGTTGGTCTAACTGGGATCCTCTGGGACATTCAGTACTTC	CSVGLTGILWDIQYF
16	TRBV20-1	-	TRBJ2-7	many	TGCAGTGCTAGAGGAACCACAGGGACCGACTCCTACGAGCAGTACTTC	CSARGTTGTDSYEQYF
14	TRBV20-1	TRBD2	TRBJ2-7	-	TGCAGTGCTAATGAGAGACTAGCCTCCTACGAGCAGTACTTC	CSANERLASYEQYF
15	TRBV11-2	TRBD2	TRBJ2-1	few	TGTGCCAGCAGCTGGGAGTGGGGGGAGGGTGGTGAGCAGTTCTTC	CASSWEWGEGGEQFF
11	TRBV6-4	-	TRBJ1-2	many	TGTGCCAGCCGGGGTAACTATGGCTACACCTTC	CASRGNYGYTF
13	TRBV20-1	-	TRBJ1-5	-	TGCAGTGCTAGGGGGACTAGCAATCAGCCCCAGCATTTT	CSARGTSNQPQHF
12	TRBV29-1	-	TRBJ2-7	many	TGCAGCGTTGACCACCCGGAGGACGAGCAGTACTTC	CSVDHPEDEQYF
15	TRBV20-1	-	TRBJ2-3	-	TGCAGTGCTGGAGAGGGGAGGACTTACACAGATGCGCAGTATTTT	CSAGEGRTYTDAQYF
18	TRBV5-5	-	TRBJ1-6	-	TGTGCCAGCAGTCTGGACTGGGACGGGAGCTCCTATAATTCACCCCTCCACTTT	CASSLDWDGSSYNSPLHF
13	TRBV29-1	-	TRBJ1-1	-	TGCAGCGTTGAGAGGACAGAGAACACTGAAGCTTTCTTT	CSVERTENTEAFF
14	TRBV5-6	TRBD1	TRBJ2-5	-	TGTGCCAGCAGCCTGAGACAGGGGGGCGAGACCCAGTACTTC	CASSLRQGGETQYF
17	TRBV20-1	-	TRBJ1-6	-	TGCAGTGCTAGAGATAGATCATCGAGCTCCTATAATTCACCCCTCCACTTT	CSARDRSSSSYNSPLHF
13	TRBV20-1	-	TRBJ1-5	-	TGCAGTGCTCTCCCGACCCTCAATCAGCCCCAGCATTTT	CSALPTLNQPQHF
13	TRBV5-1	TRBD2	TRBJ2-1	-	TGCGCCAGCAGCTTGCTAAGCGGGGATGAGCAGTTCTTC	CASSLLSGDEQFF
19	TRBV12-5	TRBD1	TRBJ2-5	many	TGTGCTAGTGGTTTGGGGTCTTCTAGGCTCGAAACAGGGGAAGAGACCCAGTACTTC	CASGLGSSRLETGEETQYF
12	TRBV24-1	-	TRBJ2-3	many	TGTGCCACCAGTGAGCGTACAGATACGCAGTATTTT	CATSERTDTQYF
15	TRBV3-1	-	TRBJ2-5	once	TGTGCCAGCAGCCAAGAGGGTGGCTTCCAAGAGACCCAGTACTTC	CASSQEGGFQETQYF
15	TRBV20-1	-	TRBJ2-1	many	TGCAGTGCTAGAGATTCCTGGGAGTTTTACAATGAGCAGTTCTTC	CSARDSWEFYNEQFF
15	TRBV4-1	-	TRBJ2-7	many	TGCGCCAGCAGCCAAGATGGTGGGGGTACCTACGAGCAGTACTTC	CASSQDGGGTYEQYF
14	TRBV20-1	-	TRBJ2-3	few	TGCAGTGCTAGATTATTGGCGGTCCCAGATACGCAGTATTTT	CSARLLAVPDTQYF
13	TRBV5-1	-	TRBJ2-5	few	TGCACCAGCAGCTGGAATATGCAAGAGACCCAGTACTTC	CTSSWNMQETQYF
14	TRBV6-5	-	TRBJ2-7	many	TGTGCCAGCAGTACCGACTTGTGGGCCTACGAGCAGTACTTC	CASSTDLWAYEQYF
18	TRBV5-1	TRBD2	TRBJ2-1	many	TGCGCCAGCAGCCGCGGGGCCCTCTTAACTAGCGGGAGCAATGAGCAGTTCTTC	CASSRGALLTSGSNEQFF
15	TRBV27	TRBD1	TRBJ2-7	few	TGTGCCAGCAGTTTGGGGACAGGCGACCACTACGAGCAGTACTTC	CASSLGTGDHYEQYF
11	TRBV29-1	-	TRBJ2-3	-	TGCAGCGCGGGGCCGGAGGAAAAACTGTATTTT	CSAGPEEKLYF
14	TRBV5-1	TRBD2	TRBJ2-7	-	TGCGCCAGCAGCTTCGGGACTAGCGGGATTCGGCAGTACTTC	CASSFGTSGIRQYF
13	TRBV2	-	TRBJ2-1	-	TGTGCCAGCTCCCCGCAAGGAGGCGGGACGGGGTTCTTC	CASSPQGGGTGFF
15	TRBV12-3/TRBV12-4	TRBD1	TRBJ1-2	many	TGTGCCAGCAGCCGGGACAGGGGAATTTGGAATGGCTACACCTTC	CASSRDRGIWNGYTF
13	TRBV12-5	TRBD1	TRBJ1-1	many	TGTGCTAGTGGTTTCCGTGACAGGGGCGAAGCTTTCTTT	CASGFRDRGEAFF
14	TRBV7-3	-	TRBJ2-7	-	TGTGCCAGCAGCCCCGGGGGTCCGGTAGACGAGCAGTACTTC	CASSPGGPVDEQYF
16	TRBV25-1	TRBD2	TRBJ2-5	many	TGTGCCAGCAGCCCAGGGGTAGCGGGAGGTGGAGAGACCCAGTACTTC	CASSPGVAGGGETQYF
15	TRBV12-3/TRBV12-4	TRBD2	TRBJ2-1	-	TGTGCCAGCAGTTCTCCCTCGGGACTAGCGGGGGAGCAGTTCTTC	CASSSPSGLAGEQFF
15	TRBV3-1	-	TRBJ2-1	-	TGTGCCAGCAACCAAGACCAGGGTTTACACAATGAGCAGTTCTTC	CASNQDQGLHNEQFF
13	TRBV29-1	-	TRBJ1-2	many	TGCAGCGTTGGGGCGGGACAACAGTATGGCTACACCTTC	CSVGAGQQYGYTF
14	TRBV19	TRBD1	TRBJ1-2	-	TGTGCCAGTAGCCGGGACAGGGGTACCTATGGCTACACCTTC	CASSRDRGTYGYTF
16	TRBV7-8	-	TRBJ2-2	-	TGTGCCAGCAGCTTGGCGGACCACTATCCTACCGGGGAGCTGTTTTTT	CASSLADHYPTGELFF
15	TRBV28	-	TRBJ2-5	-	TGTGCCAGCAGTACCCGATCCACGTACCAAGAGACCCAGTACTTC	CASSTRSTYQETQYF
15	TRBV5-6	TRBD1	TRBJ1-1	few	TGTGCCAGCAGCCTGGTCGACAGGGGGAACACTGAAGCTTTCTTT	CASSLVDRGNTEAFF
12	TRBV7-9	-	TRBJ2-5	few	TGTGCCAGCAGCAGAGGGGGGGGTGAGCAGTACTTC	CASSRGGGEQYF
14	TRBV14	-	TRBJ2-1	-	TGTGCCAGCAGCCGGGGAGAGGGGTACCATGAGCAGTTCTTC	CASSRGEGYHEQFF
16	TRBV20-1	TRBD2	TRBJ2-1	-	TGCAGTGCTAGTCTCGTCAGCGGGAGGTCTTACAATGAGCAGTTCTTC	CSASLVSGRSYNEQFF
14	TRBV12-3/TRBV12-4	TRBD1	TRBJ1-4	-	TGTGCCAGCAGTTTAAGTTCCCCCAGGGGGGGACTGTTTTTT	CASSLSSPRGGLFF
14	TRBV12-5	TRBD1	TRBJ2-7	few	TGTGCTAGTGGTTTGTACAGGGGTGGCTACGAGCAGTACTTC	CASGLYRGGYEQYF